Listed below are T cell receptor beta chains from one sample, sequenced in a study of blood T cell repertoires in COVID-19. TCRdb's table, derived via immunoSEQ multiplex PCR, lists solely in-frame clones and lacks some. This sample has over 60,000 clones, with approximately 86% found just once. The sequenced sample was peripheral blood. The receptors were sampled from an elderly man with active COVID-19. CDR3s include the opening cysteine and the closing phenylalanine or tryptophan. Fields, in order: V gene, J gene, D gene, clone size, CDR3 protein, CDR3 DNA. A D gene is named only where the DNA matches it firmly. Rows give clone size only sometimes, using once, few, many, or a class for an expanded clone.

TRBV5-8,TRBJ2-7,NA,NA,CASSRLNRSGVHEQYF,TGTGCCAGCAGCCGCCTTAACAGGTCAGGTGTCCACGAGCAGTACTTC
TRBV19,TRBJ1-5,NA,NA,CASSSTWAGFQPQHF,TGTGCCTCCAGTAGTACGTGGGCAGGGTTTCAGCCCCAGCATTTT
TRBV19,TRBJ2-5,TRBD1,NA,CASSWGDRKETQYF,TGTGCCAGTAGTTGGGGGGACAGGAAAGAGACCCAGTACTTC
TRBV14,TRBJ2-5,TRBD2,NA,CASSRGGAGTQYF,TGTGCCAGCAGCCGCGGGGGGGCCGGGACCCAGTACTTC
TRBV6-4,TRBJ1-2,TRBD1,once,CASSPQGRYGYTF,TGTGCCAGCAGTCCACAGGGGCGATATGGCTACACCTTC
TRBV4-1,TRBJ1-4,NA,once,CASSLRQQTVANEKLFF,TGCGCCAGCAGCCTAAGACAGCAAACCGTTGCTAATGAAAAACTGTTTTTT
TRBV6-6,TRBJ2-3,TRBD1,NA,CASSTAGTGADTQYF,TGTGCCAGCAGTACGGCCGGGACAGGAGCAGATACGCAGTATTTT
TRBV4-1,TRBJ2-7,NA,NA,CASSQSQGPLEQYF,TGCGCCAGCAGCCAAAGTCAGGGGCCACTCGAGCAGTACTTC
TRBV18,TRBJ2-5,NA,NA,CASSTRFQETQYF,TGTGCCAGCTCAACCAGGTTTCAAGAGACCCAGTACTTC
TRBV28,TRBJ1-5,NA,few,CASRPGGGSNQPQHF,TGTGCCAGCAGACCCGGGGGGGGTAGCAATCAGCCCCAGCATTTT
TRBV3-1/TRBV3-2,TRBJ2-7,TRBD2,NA,CASSQGTSGGAWEQYF,TGTGCCAGCAGCCAAGGGACTAGCGGGGGAGCCTGGGAGCAGTACTTC
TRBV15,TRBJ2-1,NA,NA,CATSRGSSGFLNEQFF,TGTGCCACCAGCAGAGGTAGTAGCGGTTTTTTAAATGAGCAGTTCTTC
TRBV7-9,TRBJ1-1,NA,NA,CASSLLGGTNTEAFF,TGTGCCAGCAGCTTATTAGGCGGGACGAACACTGAAGCTTTCTTT
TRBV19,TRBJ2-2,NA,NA,CASSKKGTTRGGELFF,TGTGCCAGTAGTAAGAAAGGGACAACCCGGGGCGGGGAGCTGTTTTTT
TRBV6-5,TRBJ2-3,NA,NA,CASTSTDTQYF,TGTGCCAGCACAAGCACAGATACGCAGTATTTT
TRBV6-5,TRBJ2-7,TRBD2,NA,CASSKTSGGSYEQYF,TGTGCCAGCAGCAAAACTAGCGGGGGTTCCTACGAGCAGTACTTC
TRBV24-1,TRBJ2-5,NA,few,CAITLGFRGEGETQYF,TGTGCCATCACACTAGGGTTCAGGGGAGAAGGGGAGACCCAGTACTTC
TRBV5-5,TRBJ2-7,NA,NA,CASSSASYEQYF,TGTGCCAGCAGCTCAGCTAGCTACGAGCAGTACTTC
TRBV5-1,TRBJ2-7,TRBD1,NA,CASSLGTGILYEQYF,TGCGCCAGCAGCCTCGGGACAGGGATCCTGTACGAGCAGTACTTC
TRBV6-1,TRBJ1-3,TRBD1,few,CASSVDRGVAGNTIYF,TGTGCCAGCAGTGTTGACAGGGGAGTAGCTGGAAACACCATATATTTT